This is a list of T cell receptor beta chains from one sample in a study of early T cells in non-severe SARS-CoV-2 infection. TCRdb re-called the 5' RACE reads with MiXCR, one entry per CDR3 protein. The sample shows 55,000 to 65,000 distinct CDR3 sequences, 10% to 15% of them seen only once. The sequences come from whole blood, collected at baseline. The receptors were gathered from an adult who was a healthcare worker with PCR-confirmed SARS-CoV-2 infection or an uninfected control (not recorded which). The CDR3 runs from the conserved cysteine through the conserved F or W. Each record gives: D gene, clone size, V gene, J gene, CDR3 protein, CDR3 DNA. The D gene is left open where the match is weak. Some rows mark clone size as missing; the rest say once, few, many or name a class of expanded clone.

.,few,TRBV7-2,TRBJ2-5,CASSSWTVQETQYF,TGTGCCAGCAGCTCCTGGACTGTGCAAGAGACCCAGTACTTC
.,.,TRBV20-1,TRBJ1-3,CSARDGRGGAGRNTIYF,TGCAGTGCTAGAGATGGTCGGGGGGGAGCAGGGAGAAACACCATATATTTT
.,few,TRBV7-9,TRBJ2-7,CASSHRDLTYEQYF,TGTGCCAGCAGCCATCGGGACTTGACCTACGAGCAGTACTTC
TRBD1,.,TRBV18,TRBJ2-1,CASSLTGTGVQYNEQFF,TGTGCCAGCTCACTTACCGGGACAGGGGTCCAGTACAATGAGCAGTTCTTC
TRBD1,.,TRBV7-9,TRBJ2-5,CASSFWTGGDETQYF,TGTGCCAGCAGCTTCTGGACAGGGGGCGATGAGACCCAGTACTTC
TRBD2,few,TRBV12-3/TRBV12-4,TRBJ2-3,CASRPGGLAVSTSTDTQYF,TGTGCCAGCAGGCCAGGGGGACTAGCGGTCTCTACTAGCACAGATACGCAGTATTTT
.,many,TRBV7-2,TRBJ2-1,CASSQDSSSYNEQFF,TGTGCCAGCAGCCAAGACTCTAGCTCCTACAATGAGCAGTTCTTC
.,few,TRBV5-4,TRBJ1-2,CASSRSRDAGYTF,TGTGCCAGCAGCAGATCCAGGGACGCTGGCTACACCTTC
TRBD2,few,TRBV14,TRBJ2-2,CASSQEKRETSGELFF,TGTGCCAGCAGCCAAGAAAAGCGGGAGACATCCGGGGAGCTGTTTTTT
.,.,TRBV20-1,TRBJ2-3,CSVYRGWNTDTQYF,TGCAGTGTCTATCGGGGGTGGAACACAGATACGCAGTATTTT
TRBD2,.,TRBV20-1,TRBJ2-1,CSARDGLAGAKQFF,TGCAGTGCTAGAGATGGACTAGCGGGGGCCAAGCAGTTCTTC
.,.,TRBV20-1,TRBJ2-7,CSARDGLEEQYF,TGCAGTGCTAGAGATGGCCTAGAAGAGCAGTACTTC
TRBD2,.,TRBV29-1,TRBJ2-3,CSGLTGGVDTQYF,TGCAGCGGGCTGACGGGGGGGGTAGATACGCAGTATTTT
TRBD2,many,TRBV18,TRBJ2-3,CASSPPQRLAGDTQYF,TGTGCCAGCTCACCCCCACAACGGCTAGCGGGAGATACGCAGTATTTT
.,.,TRBV7-6,TRBJ1-1,CVSSYGLNTEAFF,TGTGTCAGCAGCTATGGACTTAACACTGAAGCTTTCTTT
.,few,TRBV12-3/TRBV12-4,TRBJ2-1,CASSQDSQTYNEQFF,TGTGCCAGCAGTCAGGACAGCCAAACCTACAATGAGCAGTTCTTC
TRBD2,many,TRBV28,TRBJ2-7,CASSLLPLAGVHEQYF,TGTGCCAGCAGTTTACTTCCACTAGCGGGAGTTCACGAGCAGTACTTC
.,.,TRBV4-3,TRBJ2-1,CASSRVIIGATPDNEQFF,TGCGCCAGCAGCCGAGTCATAATTGGGGCAACACCGGACAATGAGCAGTTCTTC
.,many,TRBV18,TRBJ2-6,CASSPRTDPYSGANVLTF,TGTGCCAGCTCACCTCGGACGGACCCTTACTCTGGGGCCAACGTCCTGACTTTC
.,many,TRBV27,TRBJ2-3,CASSWTDSTDTQYF,TGTGCCAGCAGTTGGACAGATTCCACAGATACGCAGTATTTT
.,.,TRBV19,TRBJ2-3,CASSITSGGAYTDTQYF,TGTGCCAGTAGTATAACGAGTGGGGGGGCCTACACAGATACGCAGTATTTT
.,few,TRBV7-2,TRBJ1-1,CASSEKQGVNTEAFF,TGTGCCAGCAGCGAGAAGCAGGGCGTAAACACTGAAGCTTTCTTT
TRBD1,.,TRBV25-1,TRBJ1-5,CASSEDRVGNQPQHF,TGTGCCAGCAGTGAAGACAGGGTAGGCAATCAGCCCCAGCATTTT
.,few,TRBV12-3/TRBV12-4,TRBJ1-3,CASSSGGSGNTIYF,TGTGCCAGCAGTTCGGGGGGTTCTGGAAACACCATATATTTT
.,many,TRBV2,TRBJ2-7,CASTKTATSYEQYF,TGTGCCAGCACCAAGACAGCGACTTCCTACGAGCAGTACTTC
TRBD1,many,TRBV25-1,TRBJ2-2,CASSEGTGDTGELFF,TGTGCCAGCAGTGAAGGGACAGGGGACACCGGGGAGCTGTTTTTT
.,.,TRBV20-1,TRBJ2-1,CSARDGANEQFF,TGCAGTGCTAGAGATGGGGCAAATGAGCAGTTCTTC
.,few,TRBV28,TRBJ2-4,CASSFLVRGKNIQYF,TGTGCCAGCAGTTTTCTGGTACGAGGCAAAAACATTCAGTACTTC
.,.,TRBV5-1,TRBJ2-7,CASSLLPGIYEQYF,TGCGCCAGCAGCCTGCTCCCAGGGATCTACGAGCAGTACTTC
.,.,TRBV6-2/TRBV6-3,TRBJ1-1,CASGATNFLNTEAFF,TGTGCCAGCGGGGCCACCAATTTTTTGAACACTGAAGCTTTCTTT
TRBD2,many,TRBV7-8,TRBJ2-7,CASSLAGLREGTYEQYF,TGTGCCAGCAGCTTAGCGGGGTTGCGGGAGGGGACCTACGAGCAGTACTTC
TRBD2,.,TRBV3-1,TRBJ2-7,CASSRLPSGSWSYEQYF,TGTGCCAGCAGCCGATTACCTAGCGGGAGTTGGTCCTACGAGCAGTACTTC
TRBD2,many,TRBV29-1,TRBJ2-3,CSVEAGDSTDTQYF,TGCAGCGTTGAGGCGGGGGATAGCACAGATACGCAGTATTTT
.,few,TRBV20-1,TRBJ2-5,CSASQGYSSSETQYF,TGCAGTGCTAGTCAAGGGTATTCTTCGTCGGAGACCCAGTACTTC